The rows below give T cell receptor beta chains drawn from one sample of a study of metastatic and nonmetastatic thyroid tumors. From the PCR reads, TCRdb re-called clones with MiXCR. In the table there are roughly 30,000 clones, about 3.9% of which are singletons. Sequenced: blood. Receptor source: a male donor with papillary thyroid cancer or a benign thyroid nodule (not recorded which). Some clones in this sample may be carry-over from other donors' samples. Both conserved end residues are trimmed from each CDR3. A D gene is named only where the DNA matches it firmly. Size values are once, few and many counts, or a class for expanded clones, and some rows have none.

j_gene,v_gene,d_gene,abundance,len,CDR3aa
TRBJ2-1,TRBV6-1,TRBD2,medium-sized,13,ASSEETSGSSEQF
TRBJ2-1,TRBV20-1,TRBD2,many,12,SAGTSGRYNEQF
TRBJ1-1,TRBV2,.,.,12,ASSARTANTEAF
TRBJ2-7,TRBV27,.,.,12,ASSLSWASYEQY
TRBJ2-1,TRBV7-9,.,many,15,ASNTQGGTGPKDEQF
TRBJ2-1,TRBV20-1,TRBD2,few,13,SAGGLAGSYNEQF
TRBJ2-2,TRBV7-8,.,.,15,ASSLGAPTGAGGELF
TRBJ2-7,TRBV5-4,TRBD1,many,12,ASSQDRGIREQY
TRBJ2-7,TRBV6-2/TRBV6-3,.,.,15,ASSFTAGTLFSYEQY
TRBJ2-1,TRBV7-2,TRBD2,many,13,ASSPGLAGVGEQF
TRBJ1-2,TRBV20-1,.,medium-sized,10,SASKVSYGYT
TRBJ1-1,TRBV3-1,.,many,10,ASSQGSTEAF
TRBJ1-4,TRBV28,.,many,12,ASSVPGASEKLF
TRBJ2-1,TRBV5-8,.,many,12,ASSLEPQRDEQF
TRBJ2-2,TRBV11-3,.,few,14,ASSPLFSENTWDLF
TRBJ2-1,TRBV14,.,many,12,ASSHGRQYNEQF
TRBJ2-7,TRBV27,.,few,7,ATRGEQY
TRBJ1-4,TRBV3-1,.,few,10,ASSQGEEKLF
TRBJ1-1,TRBV9,.,many,11,ASSVARNTEAF
TRBJ2-7,TRBV28,.,medium-sized,13,ATVRTADSSYEQY
TRBJ1-3,TRBV11-2,.,many,17,ASSLPEGGRVLSGNTIY
TRBJ2-2,TRBV12-3/TRBV12-4,TRBD2,few,13,ASSLSGTTTGELF
TRBJ2-7,TRBV4-2,TRBD2,many,13,ASSQEAGEGYEQY
TRBJ2-5,TRBV28,.,medium-sized,12,ASSPTGTRETQY
TRBJ2-7,TRBV7-2,.,.,10,ASSSHGSDQY
TRBJ1-1,TRBV20-1,.,many,11,SARDSGWTEAF
TRBJ1-2,TRBV11-2,.,many,10,ASSPQGGGYT
TRBJ2-2,TRBV12-3/TRBV12-4,TRBD1,.,12,ASSLDRNTGELF
TRBJ2-3,TRBV3-1,TRBD1,few,15,ASSHKGAGYYTDTQY
TRBJ2-7,TRBV7-9,TRBD1,.,14,ASSLSGGTGGNEQY
TRBJ2-1,TRBV5-6,.,many,13,ASSAWDSSYNEQF
TRBJ2-7,TRBV11-3,.,many,6,ARLLTS
TRBJ2-1,TRBV19,TRBD2,.,14,ASTGTSGRANNEQF
TRBJ2-1,TRBV7-3,.,many,13,ASSLSGADVNEQF
TRBJ1-1,TRBV11-2,.,many,12,ASSPTDMNTEAF
TRBJ1-3,TRBV11-2,.,.,11,ASLDFSGNTIY
TRBJ1-6,TRBV30,.,.,12,AWSVTQGVLSLH
TRBJ1-2,TRBV29-1,TRBD1,many,14,SVETPGQGGLYGYT
TRBJ2-1,TRBV27,TRBD1,few,10,ASRDRDRIQF
TRBJ2-1,TRBV11-1,.,many,13,ASREGHFLLGEQF
TRBJ1-1,TRBV28,.,few,11,ASSFEQDTEAF
TRBJ2-7,TRBV28,TRBD1,.,12,ASTTTGDAYEQY
TRBJ1-2,TRBV6-1,TRBD1,medium-sized,16,ASSYRGTGDGVVYGYT
TRBJ2-3,TRBV12-3/TRBV12-4,.,few,14,ASSGGSGGPPDTQY
TRBJ2-7,TRBV10-3,TRBD2,few,16,AISQSPGLAVVAHEQY
TRBJ2-7,TRBV10-1,.,many,14,ASSEFNGGELVEQY
TRBJ1-5,TRBV12-3/TRBV12-4,.,few,11,ASSRGTFEPQH
TRBJ1-2,TRBV6-2/TRBV6-3,.,.,13,ASSEGGPKNYGYT